A selection of T cell receptor beta chains follows, all from one sample in a study of T cell repertoires in cytomegalovirus infection. TCRdb reprocessed the reads with MiXCR, giving one entry per CDR3 protein. Among 110,000 or so distinct CDR3 sequences, about 30% were seen once, and the ten largest hold more than 35%. Their recognized antigens are unknown. The sequences come from CD8+ T cells from cultured PBMCs, collected from culture after CMV antigen stimulation. All receptors come from a human donor in good health (CMV status not recorded). Some clones in this sample may be carry-over from other donors' samples. Each CDR3 is given with its conserved first and last residue. D genes are given only for firm matches. Expanded clones are given a class, and other clones once, few, many or no size at all.

TRBJ2-1	15	few	TRBD2	TRBV11-1	CASSLSLAGGNEQFF	TGTGCCAGCAGCTTAAGTCTAGCGGGGGGCAATGAGCAGTTCTTC
TRBJ2-2	15	-	-	TRBV6-2/TRBV6-3	CASSLLEAGTGELFF	TGTGCCAGCAGCCTTCTGGAAGCGGGCACCGGGGAGCTGTTTTTT
TRBJ1-1	14	-	-	TRBV4-2	CASSQDRGSTEAFF	TGTGCCAGCAGCCAAGATAGGGGGTCCACTGAAGCTTTCTTT
TRBJ2-1	12	few	-	TRBV2	CARRTDRSEQFF	TGTGCCAGAAGGACCGATCGGAGTGAGCAGTTCTTC
TRBJ1-1	11	few	-	TRBV12-3/TRBV12-4	CASRRGSEAFF	TGTGCCAGCAGGCGGGGGAGTGAAGCTTTCTTT
TRBJ2-5	15	few	-	TRBV11-2	CASSSIDQGFQTQYF	TGTGCCAGCAGCTCGATCGACCAGGGTTTTCAGACCCAGTACTTC
TRBJ1-5	15	once	-	TRBV4-1	CASSQDWSSNQPQHF	TGCGCCAGCAGCCAAGATTGGTCTAGCAATCAGCCCCAGCATTTT
TRBJ2-7	15	few	-	TRBV6-5	CASSYSNAGPYEQYF	TGTGCCAGCAGTTACTCGAATGCAGGCCCCTACGAGCAGTACTTC
TRBJ1-5	16	-	-	TRBV7-6	CASSPSGQGWEQPQHF	TGTGCCAGCAGCCCGAGTGGGCAGGGATGGGAACAGCCCCAGCATTTT
TRBJ2-7	16	-	TRBD2	TRBV19	CASSKRLAGSAYEQYF	TGTGCCAGTAGTAAAAGACTAGCGGGGTCCGCCTACGAGCAGTACTTC
TRBJ2-7	19	few	TRBD1	TRBV3-1	CASSQVSSPYRGSHYEQYF	TGTGCCAGCAGCCAAGTATCGAGCCCCTACAGGGGGTCCCACTACGAGCAGTACTTC
TRBJ1-1	15	-	-	TRBV6-5	CASSSDDRMNTEAFF	TGTGCCAGCAGTTCTGACGACAGGATGAACACTGAAGCTTTCTTT
TRBJ2-7	14	many	TRBD1	TRBV12-3/TRBV12-4	CASSPTGQPYEQYF	TGTGCCAGCAGTCCTACGGGACAGCCCTACGAGCAGTACTTC
TRBJ1-1	15	few	-	TRBV19	CASSSHEGGYTEAFF	TGTGCCAGTAGTTCCCATGAGGGCGGGTACACTGAAGCTTTCTTT
TRBJ2-1	12	-	-	TRBV19	CASSPNANEQFF	TGTGCCAGTAGTCCGAATGCTAATGAGCAGTTCTTC
TRBJ2-7	15	many	TRBD2	TRBV6-1	CASSQSSGGDYEQYF	TGTGCCAGCAGTCAATCTAGCGGGGGGGATTACGAGCAGTACTTC
TRBJ2-7	15	few	TRBD2	TRBV7-3	CASSYFGGSSYEQYF	TGTGCCAGCAGCTACTTCGGGGGGAGCTCCTACGAGCAGTACTTC